This T cell receptor (beta chain) emerged from a study of blood T cells in healthy people across ages (dated by TCRdb to between 2014 and 2017). Concerning the study at large: In model experiments, template switching captured roughly one uniquely barcoded TCR beta cDNA molecule for every two T cells. To track age-related changes in TCR beta repertoire diversity, the study relied on deep sequencing normalized with unique cDNA molecular identifiers. Four age groups were formed from the donors: young (average roughly 15 years), middle-aged (less than 40), aged (under 70) and long-lived (about 80). To avoid experimental bias, donors of different ages were distributed randomly across sequencing lanes. Two additional independent replicas of 1 million unique cDNA reads from the same blood draw were analyzed for two donors (one aged 18 to 29 and one aged 80 or older).

On the study overall, not on this receptor specifically: Observed TCR beta diversity per million T cells fell roughly linearly with age, and a significant reduction was already apparent by age around 44. Compared with the aged group, the long-lived group had more naive CD4+ T cells, fewer expanded clones and increased TCR diversity, suggesting age selection. Because donor CMV infection status was unknown, age-related changes in expanded clonotypes were potentially confounded. Estimates of total diversity based on one million sequenced T cells were regarded as lower bounds and as underestimates. Bulk unsorted PBMC profiling prevented conclusive comparison of naive and antigen-experienced compartments. There was a strong correlation between observed TCR beta diversity and the percentage of naive T cells measured by flow cytometry.

The roughly 39 donors, aged roughly 6 to 90 years, were systemically healthy Caucasian individuals from Russia. About 9.8 milliliters of peripheral blood were drawn from each donor into EDTA-treated Vacutainer tubes. PBMCs were isolated by Ficoll-Paque density-gradient centrifugation, with at least 7 million obtained per sample. Trizol reagent was used to extract total RNA from the PBMCs, yielding at least 5 micrograms per sample. For every donor, flow cytometry on a PBMC aliquot measured the percentage of naive CD45RAhigh/CD27high T cells. This clonotype was picked up a small number of times. It lacks a known antigen. No base quality information exists; no much larger clone differs at one position. The receptor library was made with 5' RACE. Sequencer: Illumina HiSeq 2500. The second PCR ran for roughly 6 to 11 cycles and used a J-beta primer mix along with a sample-barcoded 5' primer. Each TCR beta cDNA molecule received a unique molecular identifier from a template-switch 5' adaptor carrying 12 random nucleotides. At least 2.5 million CDR3-containing paired-end reads were obtained from each sample. All of the RNA was converted into first-strand cDNA using the Mint cDNA synthesis kit, with a TRBC-specific oligonucleotide serving as the primer. Following uracil-DNA glycosylase treatment, all cDNA underwent a first 18-cycle PCR with the universal primers M1SS and BC2_uni_R. The authors' pipeline ran thus. Each sample was normalized by randomly selecting 1 million high-quality reads, each carrying a distinct molecular identifier. Instead of being binned into consensus sequences, reads that shared molecular identifiers were thrown out. MiTCR, set to a Q25 quality threshold and the strictest error-elimination algorithm, was used for CDR3 identification, clonotype clustering and error correction. Lower-bound total TCR beta diversity was estimated with a nonparametric unseen species model using Euler transformation. TCRdb itself trimmed the public reads at Q25 with fastp, ran MiXCR and retained productive beta chains. Rows with one shared CDR3 protein collapse into an entry with the most common genes and DNA. The V and J calls here are based on TCRdb, not the publication. This sample has about 1.1 million distinct CDR3 sequences in its table, and under 40% of those were observed once. The ten largest clones represent around 13% of the sample.

The CDR1 and CDR2 encoded by the germline V gene are MGHRA and YSYEKL. The CDR3, cysteine through phenylalanine, is 18 amino acids long. Left in the record is the CDR3 DNA by itself, 54 bases read in frame from the first base. The trim is 0 bases for V and 1 base for J, with a gap of 16 bases between the germline ends. The TCR was taken from a man aged 18 to 30 in good health. Sequencing input: blood. The chain joins TRBV4-1 to TRBJ2-4; the D gene cannot be named for sure. CDR3 sequence: CASSQDPTVSAAKNIQYF. The DNA reads TGCGCCAGCAGCCAAGATCCAACGGTATCGGCGGCCAAAAACATTCAGTACTTC.